This paragraph reports one T cell receptor beta chain. This CDR3 is built from 13 residues. Germline values: CDR1 MNHEY, CDR2 SVGAGI. Germline trimming cut 4 bases from V and 4 bases from J; bases unmatched to any gene: 1. These data belong to a study of blood T cells in healthy people across ages. Together with a sample-barcoded 5' primer, a J-beta primer mix was included in a second PCR lasting 7 to 11 cycles. Each of the samples gave a minimum of 3 million paired-end reads that contained CDR3. A single record per CDR3 protein comes from TCRdb applying MiXCR to the 5' RACE reads. The table has approximately 730,000 distinct CDR3 sequences, less than 70% seen once; the top ten hold about 42%.

The sample taken for sequencing was blood. The chain has TRBV6-5 and TRBJ1-5; 7 bases match TRBD1. This receptor was obtained from a man at least 80 years old in good health. The CDR3 reads CASSSDRNQPQHF. CDR3 coding DNA: TGTGCCAGCAGTTCGGACAGGAATCAGCCCCAGCATTTT.